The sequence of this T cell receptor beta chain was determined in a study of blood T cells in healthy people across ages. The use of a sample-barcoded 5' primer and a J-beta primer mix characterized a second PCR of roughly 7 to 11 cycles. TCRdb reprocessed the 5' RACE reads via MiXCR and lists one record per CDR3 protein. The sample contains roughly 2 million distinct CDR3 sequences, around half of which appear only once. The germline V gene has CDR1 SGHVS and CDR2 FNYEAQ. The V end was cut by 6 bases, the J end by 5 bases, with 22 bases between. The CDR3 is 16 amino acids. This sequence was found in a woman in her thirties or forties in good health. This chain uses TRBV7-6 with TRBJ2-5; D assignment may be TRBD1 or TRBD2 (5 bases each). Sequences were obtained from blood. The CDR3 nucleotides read TGTGCCAGCAGTCACCCCGGGGCAGGGCCTTTGGAGACCCAGTACTTC. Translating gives CASSHPGAGPLETQYF.